The source of this T cell receptor (beta chain) is a study of T cell repertoires in cytomegalovirus infection. As for the study in general: Recently identified HLA-C-restricted and well-studied HLA-B-restricted CMV epitopes were used. A matching HLA type, together with CMV infection, was signaled by public TCR beta signatures.

TCRdb passed the reads through MiXCR, listing each CDR3 protein once. The sample shows approximately 990,000 distinct CDR3 sequences, 31% of them seen only once. Study-wide findings and caveats: It was HLA-C-restricted CMV-specific TCR beta clonotypes that dominated the response ex vivo. Carriers of CMV and the relevant HLA type were discriminated by public TCR beta frequency.

This CDR3 is 13 amino acids long. Germline loops: CDR1 SGHVT, CDR2 SQSDAQ. A note on this clonotype: The antigen is unknown. Germline and junction disagree at one end, which may indicate a read error.

The chain links TRBV7-4 to TRBJ1-2, with D unresolved. The TCR comes from a human donor in good health (CMV status not recorded). Some clones in this sample may be carry-over from other donors' samples. Material: cultured CD8+ T cells from PBMCs, obtained from culture after CMV antigen stimulation. CDR3 amino acids: CVSSLTANYGYTF. The CDR3 DNA sequence: TGTGTCAGCAGCTTAACCGCTAACTATGGCTACACCTTC.